Sequencing of this T cell receptor beta chain was carried out in a study of blood T cell repertoires in COVID-19. As for the study in general: Both acute and convalescent COVID-19 samples were obtained from the United States, Italy and Spain. T cells, B-cell-depleted T cells, or PBMCs provided the cDNA or gDNA that served as material.

The germline V gene encodes CDR1 LGHNA and CDR2 YNFKEQ. The CDR3 extends over 16 amino acids. V was cut by 0 bases and J by 0 bases, with 9 bases left in between. Authors' data handling: Amplification with reference gene primers provided the estimates of nucleated cell counts. Data came from immunoSEQ multiplex PCR; TCRdb stores just in-frame clones and leaves some out. From that table come the V and J calls and clone size; the DNA was used to work out D and trimming. The data show 140,000 to 150,000 clones, more than 75% seen once. Sequences were obtained from peripheral blood. The receptor comes from a man aged 60 to 75 with active or convalescent COVID-19. The chain links TRBV4-2 to TRBJ1-3, with D perhaps TRBD1 (6 bases). CDR3 region: CASSQEGGYSGNTIYF. The CDR3 DNA is TGTGCCAGCAGCCAAGAAGGGGGTTACTCTGGAAACACCATATATTTT.